This entry lists 21 T cell receptor beta chains sequenced from one sample in a study of cytomegalovirus exposure and HLA in healthy donors. Clones were read by immunoSEQ multiplex PCR, and TCRdb kept only the in-frame ones, dropping some. Found here are 100,000 to 150,000 clones, 85% to 90% of them singletons; the top ten hold roughly 1.2%. Sequenced sample: PBMCs. These receptors all stem from a woman under 30 in good health and CMV-seronegative.

The genes are TRBV5-6 and TRBJ1-1; 9 bases fit TRBD1. Germline CDR1 SGHDT, CDR2 YYEEEE. This CDR3 region has 13 residues. Germline trimming cut 4 bases from V and 11 bases from J; bases unmatched to any gene: 9. CDR3 sequence reads: CASSTGTGYGAFF. The CDR3, as DNA: TGTGCCAGCAGCACGGGGACAGGGTACGGGGCTTTCTTT.

V usage is TRBV18 and J usage is TRBJ1-1; maybe TRBD1 (6 bases). V lost 5 bases and J lost 6, with 25 bases in between. CDR1 KGHSH and CDR2 LQKENI come from the germline V gene. The CDR3 is 17 amino acids. This CDR3 reads CASSTFGGGHPEAEAFF. Written as DNA, the CDR3 is TGTGCCAGCTCAACCTTCGGGGGGGGACACCCTGAGGCTGAAGCTTTCTTT.

This sequence joins TRBV29-1 and TRBJ2-1, with D possibly TRBD2 on 5 matching bases. The CDR3 is 13 amino acids. The germline CDR1 and CDR2 sequences are SQVTM and ANQGSEA. V gave up 7 bases and J gave up 0 bases, with 10 bases separating them. CDR3 DNA sequence: TGCAGCGGGCGGGCAAGCTCCTACAATGAGCAGTTCTTC. Its protein product is CSGRASSYNEQFF.

This sequence joins TRBV6-5 and TRBJ1-5; 9 bases are a match to TRBD1. V shed 2 bases and J 7 bases; nucleotides not matched to a gene: 6. Germline CDR1 and CDR2: MNHEY and SVGAGI. The CDR3 is 15 residues long. DNA for the CDR3: TGTGCCAGCAGTTACGCGGGACAGGGAGAGCAGCCCCAGCATTTT. Translation: CASSYAGQGEQPQHF.

A few counts support this clone. This chain links TRBV15 with TRBJ1-1; maybe TRBD1 (5 bases). The CDR3 is 14 amino acids. V was pared by 3 bases and J by 2 bases, with 10 bases between. Germline CDR1 is LNHNV and CDR2 is YYDKDF (reference sequence). The CDR3, as DNA: TGTGCCACCAGCAGTAAGACAGTTAACACTGAAGCTTTCTTT. Translated: CATSSKTVNTEAFF.

The chain joins TRBV7-9 to TRBJ2-3; TRBD1 aligns across 8 bases. Germline CDR1 reads SEHNR; CDR2 reads FQNEAQ (reference sequence). The CDR3 runs 16 residues. Trimming at V came to 5 bases and at J to 5 bases, leaving 12 bases not matched to a gene. The CDR3 nucleotides read TGTGCCAGCAGCCCCCGACAGGGGCCGTCGTTAGATACGCAGTATTTT. Amino acids: CASSPRQGPSLDTQYF.

A single count supports this clone. The chain links TRBV6-4 to TRBJ2-1; 8 bases map to TRBD2. Looked up from germline, CDR1 is MRHNA and CDR2 is SNTAGT. Trimming at V came to 5 bases and at J to 5 bases, leaving 8 bases not matched to a gene. This CDR3 comprises 15 residues. The CDR3 DNA follows: TGTGCCAGCAGTCGAGCGGGGGCCCCCGACAATGAGCAGTTCTTC. As protein: CASSRAGAPDNEQFF.

The V and J genes are TRBV7-2 and TRBJ2-1, with 10 bases identical to TRBD2. V lost 2 bases, J lost 12 bases, and 4 bases stayed unmatched. Germline V lookup: CDR1 SGHTA, CDR2 FQGNSA. The CDR3 contains 13 residues. CDR3 protein: CASSLIVAGGQFF. CDR3 coding DNA: TGTGCCAGCAGCTTAATCGTAGCGGGGGGGCAGTTCTTC. The variable domain in full, with the rest retrieved from reference TRBV7-2 and TRBJ2-1, is GAGVSQSPSNKVTEKGKDVELRCDPISGHTALYWYRQSLGQGLEFLIYFQGNSAPDKSGLPSDRFSAERTGGSVSTLTIQRTQQEDSAVYLCASSLIVAGGQFFGPGTRLTVL.

The rearrangement joins TRBV6-1 to TRBJ2-7; 10 nucleotides align to TRBD1. In germline, CDR1 is MNHNS, CDR2 SASEGT. J was trimmed by 6 bases and V by 3 bases; bases with no gene match: 2. The CDR3 consists of 13 residues. The CDR3 DNA follows: TGTGCCAGCAGTGAGACAGGGGGCGGCGAGCAGTACTTC. It codes for CASSETGGGEQYF.

The genes are TRBV15 and TRBJ1-5, with TRBD1 identical over 9 bases. V lost 4 bases and J lost 10; bases outside the gene matches: 8. The CDR3 contains 14 residues. Looked up from germline, CDR1 is LNHNV and CDR2 is YYDKDF (reference sequence). The DNA of the CDR3 is TGTGCCACCAGCACCACAGGGGGCCCTAGACCCCAGCATTTT. Translation gives CATSTTGGPRPQHF.

The V call is TRBV6-5, the J call TRBJ2-7; maybe TRBD1 (6 bases). Germline CDR1 MNHEY, CDR2 SVGAGI. The CDR3 consists of 13 residues. Trimming removed 6 bases at V and 1 base at J, with 10 bases between. The CDR3 region is CASSQGQSYEQYF. Here the CDR3 DNA reads TGTGCCAGCAGCCAAGGACAGTCCTACGAGCAGTACTTC.

The V call is TRBV2, the J call TRBJ2-5; 8 nucleotides agree with TRBD2. The junction had 4 bases not matched to a gene; V was cut back by 4 bases and J by 0 bases. Germline assignment: CDR1 SNHLY and CDR2 FYNNEI. This CDR3 is 15 amino acids long. The DNA for the CDR3 is TGTGCCAGCAGTGCGTCTAGCGGGTACCAAGAGACCCAGTACTTC. This codes for CASSASSGYQETQYF.

The V call is TRBV7-3, the J call TRBJ2-4; TRBD1 aligns across 7 bases. The CDR3 contains 13 residues. V lost 5 bases, J lost 15 bases, and 13 bases stayed unmatched. CDR1 is SGHTA and CDR2 is FQGTGA in the germline V gene. CDR3 sequence reads: CASSPTQQGKRYF. The CDR3 region has the DNA TGTGCCAGCAGCCCAACTCAACAGGGGAAAAGGTACTTC.

The CDR3 DNA is TGCGCCAGCAGCCAAGGATGGGGCCGAAAAGAGACCCAGTACTTC. As protein: CASSQGWGRKETQYF. The V gene is TRBV4-1, the J gene TRBJ2-5; tentative D call: TRBD1 (5 bases). The CDR3 runs to 15 residues. Trimming took off 1 base at V and 3 bases at J, with 12 bases between the two ends. Germline V gene data show CDR1 as MGHRA and CDR2 as YSYEKL.

Only one count was recorded for this clone. The V gene is TRBV6-1, the J gene TRBJ2-2; no clear D. V lost 6 bases to trimming and J lost 7 bases, with 15 bases between them. Germline CDR1 reads MNHNS; CDR2 reads SASEGT. This CDR3 is built from 14 residues. In nucleotides, the CDR3 is TGTGCCAGCAGCGAGCTTTGGTCCGGCGGGGAGCTGTTTTTT. Translation: CASSELWSGGELFF.

The V and J genes are TRBV6-5 and TRBJ1-1; 7 bases align to TRBD1. The CDR3 is made up of 12 amino acids. V trimming: 8 bases; J trimming: 6 bases; junction bases outside the gene matches: 6. The germline CDR1 and CDR2 sequences are MNHEY and SVGAGI. CDR3 protein: CASGGTVSEAFF. The CDR3 DNA sequence: TGTGCCAGCGGGGGGACAGTTTCTGAAGCTTTCTTT.

The rearrangement joins TRBV9 to TRBJ2-2; the D gene is possibly TRBD1 (5 bases). V was clipped by 4 bases and J by 5 bases, with 12 bases between them. In germline, CDR1 is SGDLS, CDR2 YYNGEE. The CDR3 loop spans 14 amino acids. The CDR3 reads CASSPQGETGELFF. CDR3 sequence (DNA): TGTGCCAGCAGCCCCCAAGGGGAAACCGGGGAGCTGTTTTTT.

This clone was detected only once. J is TRBJ1-5 and V is TRBV7-6; D perhaps matches TRBD1 (6 bases). Trimming took 3 bases from V and 6 from J, leaving 12 bases between them. The CDR3 has 14 amino acids. Germline V gene data show CDR1 as SGHVS and CDR2 as FNYEAQ. The CDR3 loop is CASSLVQGFQPQHF. CDR3 DNA: TGTGCCAGCAGCTTGGTACAGGGATTTCAGCCCCAGCATTTT.

This chain connects TRBV11-2 to TRBJ1-1; D possibly corresponds to TRBD1 (6 bases). The V gene's germline CDR1 is SGHAT and CDR2 FQNNGV. CDR3 size: 15 residues. Trimming removed 5 bases from V and 3 bases from J, with 16 bases in between. CDR3 nucleotide sequence: TGTGCCAGCAGCCCCAGGACAGAAGTACACACTGAAGCTTTCTTT. As protein: CASSPRTEVHTEAFF. Full variable domain (remainder filled in from reference TRBV11-2 and TRBJ1-1): EAGVAQSPRYKIIEKRQSVAFWCNPISGHATLYWYQQILGQGPKLLIQFQNNGVVDDSQLPKDRFSAERLKGVDSTLKIQPAKLEDSAVYLCASSPRTEVHTEAFFGQGTRLTVV.

This chain's CDR3 is CASSTGQGAGELFF. CDR3 sequence (DNA): TGTGCCAGCAGTACGGGACAGGGGGCCGGGGAGCTGTTTTTT. The chain links TRBV6-6 to TRBJ2-2; 11 bases line up with TRBD1. CDR1 and CDR2 from the germline V gene are MNHNY and SVGAGI (reference sequence). There are 14 residues in the CDR3. Trimming took 5 bases from V and 6 from J; bases not matched to a gene: 2.

J is TRBJ2-7 and V is TRBV7-9; D gene uncertain. This CDR3 is 15 amino acids long. Trimming stripped 1 base from V and 3 bases from J, with 13 bases between. The germline V gene has CDR1 SEHNR and CDR2 FQNEAQ (reference sequence). CDR3 residues: CASSLEPTPFYEQYF. In DNA form, the CDR3 reads TGTGCCAGCAGCTTAGAACCGACACCCTTCTACGAGCAGTACTTC.